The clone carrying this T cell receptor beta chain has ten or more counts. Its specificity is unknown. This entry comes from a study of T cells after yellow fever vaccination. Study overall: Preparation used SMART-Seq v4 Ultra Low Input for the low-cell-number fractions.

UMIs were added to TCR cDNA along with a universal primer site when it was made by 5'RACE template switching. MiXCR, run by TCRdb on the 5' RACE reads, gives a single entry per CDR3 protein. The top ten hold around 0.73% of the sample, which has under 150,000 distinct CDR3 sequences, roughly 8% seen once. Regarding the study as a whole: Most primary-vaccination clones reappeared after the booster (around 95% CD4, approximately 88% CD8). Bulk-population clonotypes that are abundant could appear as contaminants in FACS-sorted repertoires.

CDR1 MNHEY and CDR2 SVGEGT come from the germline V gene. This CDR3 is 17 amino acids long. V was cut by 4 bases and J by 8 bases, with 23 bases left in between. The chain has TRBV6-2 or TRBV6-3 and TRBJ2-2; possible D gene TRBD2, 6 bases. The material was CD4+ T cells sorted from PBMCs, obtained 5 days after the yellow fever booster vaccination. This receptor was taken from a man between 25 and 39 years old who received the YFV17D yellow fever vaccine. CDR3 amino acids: CASSFSAGTAYTGELFF. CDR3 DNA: TGTGCCAGCAGTTTCTCCGCCGGGACTGCCTATACGGGGGAGCTGTTTTTT.